This T cell receptor (beta chain) derives from a study of cytomegalovirus exposure and HLA in healthy donors. The PCR had 60 Vbeta and 13 Jbeta primers. Sequencing used immunoSEQ multiplex PCR; TCRdb keeps in-frame clones, though not all of them. The sample holds around 200,000 clones, 65% to 90% seen once. This clonotype was sampled from a girl aged 2 to 9 in good health and CMV-seropositive. The source material was PBMCs.

This CDR3 reads CASSLAGGASYNEQFF. Here the CDR3 DNA reads TGTGCCAGCAGCTTGGCAGGCGGGGCCTCCTACAATGAGCAGTTCTTC. This rearrangement joins TRBV5-4 to TRBJ2-1; maybe TRBD2 (6 bases). V was pared by 0 bases and J by 0 bases, with 10 bases between. CDR3 length equals 16 residues. The V gene's germline CDR1 is SGHNT and CDR2 YYREEE (reference sequence).